These T cell receptor beta chains were read from a single sample in a study of T cell repertoires in cytomegalovirus infection. Via MiXCR, TCRdb re-called the reads, giving one row per CDR3 protein. Found here are roughly 730,000 distinct CDR3 sequences, about 30% of them singletons; the top ten hold 15% to 20%. The antigens these receptors bind are not known. The sample was cultured PBMCs, taken from culture after CMV antigen stimulation. The receptors originated from a human donor in good health (CMV status not recorded). Some clones in this sample may be carry-over from other donors' samples. Each CDR3 is given with its conserved first and last residue. The D gene is left open where the match is weak. Clone size is given for some rows only: seen once, a few or many times, or a class if the clone is expanded.

D gene,J gene,clone size,CDR3 length,V gene,CDR3 protein,CDR3 DNA
TRBD2,TRBJ2-1,-,16,TRBV12-3/TRBV12-4,CASTPGSGGSYNEQFF,TGTGCCAGCACTCCCGGGAGCGGGGGCTCCTACAATGAGCAGTTCTTC
TRBD2,TRBJ2-3,few,15,TRBV2,CASSPLTGGSDTQYF,TGTGCCAGCAGCCCCTTGACCGGGGGGTCAGATACGCAGTATTTT
TRBD2,TRBJ2-1,few,16,TRBV7-2,CASSLEAGTTYNEQFF,TGTGCCAGCAGCTTAGAGGCCGGGACTACTTACAATGAGCAGTTCTTC
-,TRBJ1-1,few,14,TRBV11-2,CASSANLIGTEAFF,TGTGCCAGCAGCGCCAATCTTATTGGCACTGAAGCTTTCTTT
-,TRBJ2-7,once,19,TRBV18,CASSPGVSSGRERSYEQYF,TGTGCCAGCTCACCAGGGGTCTCATCCGGGAGAGAACGTTCCTACGAGCAGTACTTC
-,TRBJ2-3,few,15,TRBV10-3,CAISESRGTTDTQYF,TGTGCCATCAGTGAGTCAAGGGGGACCACAGATACGCAGTATTTT
-,TRBJ1-5,many,12,TRBV12-3/TRBV12-4,CASSPFNQPQHF,TGTGCCAGCAGTCCCTTCAATCAGCCCCAGCATTTT
TRBD2,TRBJ2-3,-,14,TRBV20-1,CSASSSGTTDTQYF,TGCAGTGCTAGCTCTAGCGGGACCACAGATACGCAGTATTTT
TRBD1,TRBJ1-1,-,16,TRBV27,CASSLRQGGLNTEAFF,TGTGCCAGCAGTTTACGACAGGGTGGACTGAACACTGAAGCTTTCTTT
-,TRBJ1-1,-,13,TRBV7-2,CASSLEGSGGAFF,TGTGCCAGCAGCTTAGAAGGGAGTGGGGGAGCTTTCTTT
TRBD2,TRBJ2-7,few,11,TRBV7-2,CASSPGGRQYF,TGTGCCAGCAGCCCGGGGGGGAGGCAGTACTTC
-,TRBJ2-3,few,14,TRBV7-8,CAGASGVGADTQYF,TGTGCCGGCGCGTCGGGAGTGGGCGCAGATACGCAGTATTTT
TRBD2,TRBJ2-5,few,16,TRBV5-4,CASSPGIAGAGETQYF,TGTGCCAGCAGCCCCGGAATAGCGGGAGCAGGGGAGACCCAGTACTTC
TRBD2,TRBJ2-2,few,15,TRBV2,CASSELAGNTGELFF,TGTGCCAGCAGTGAACTAGCGGGGAACACCGGGGAGCTGTTTTTT
TRBD2,TRBJ2-2,once,19,TRBV7-4,CASSPHGTAGGLNAGELFF,TGTGCCAGCAGCCCACACGGGACAGCGGGGGGCCTAAACGCCGGGGAGCTGTTTTTT
-,TRBJ2-1,few,13,TRBV10-3,CAISEFRDNEQFF,TGTGCCATCAGTGAGTTCAGGGACAATGAGCAGTTCTTC
-,TRBJ1-2,-,15,TRBV7-2,CASSSSWVANYGYTF,TGTGCCAGCAGCTCCAGTTGGGTAGCTAACTATGGCTACACCTTC
-,TRBJ2-2,few,17,TRBV19,CASSIDRIGRGTGELFF,TGTGCCAGTAGTATAGATAGAATTGGCAGGGGCACCGGGGAGCTGTTTTTT
TRBD1,TRBJ2-2,-,16,TRBV24-1,CATSDRGQANTGELFF,TGTGCCACCAGTGACCGGGGACAGGCGAACACCGGGGAGCTGTTTTTT
-,TRBJ2-2,-,16,TRBV20-1,CSAPSPGQTNTGELFF,TGCAGTGCCCCTTCTCCCGGACAAACGAACACCGGGGAGCTGTTTTTT